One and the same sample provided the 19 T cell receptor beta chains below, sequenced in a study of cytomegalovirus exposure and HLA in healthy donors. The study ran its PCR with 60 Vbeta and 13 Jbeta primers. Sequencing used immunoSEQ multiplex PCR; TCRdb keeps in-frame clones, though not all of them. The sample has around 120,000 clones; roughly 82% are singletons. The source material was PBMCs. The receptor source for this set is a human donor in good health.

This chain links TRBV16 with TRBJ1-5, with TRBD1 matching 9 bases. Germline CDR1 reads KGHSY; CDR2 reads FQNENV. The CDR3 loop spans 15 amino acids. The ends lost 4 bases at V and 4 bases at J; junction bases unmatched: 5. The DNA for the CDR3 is TGTGCCAGCAGCCTCGCCGGGACAGGGAATCAGCCCCAGCATTTT. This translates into CASSLAGTGNQPQHF.

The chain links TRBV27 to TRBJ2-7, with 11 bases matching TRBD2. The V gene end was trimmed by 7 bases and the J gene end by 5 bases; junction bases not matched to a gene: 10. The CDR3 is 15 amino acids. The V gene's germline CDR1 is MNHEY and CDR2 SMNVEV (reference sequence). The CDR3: CASKPTTSGNDEQYF. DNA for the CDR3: TGTGCCAGCAAACCCACGACTAGCGGGAATGACGAGCAGTACTTC.

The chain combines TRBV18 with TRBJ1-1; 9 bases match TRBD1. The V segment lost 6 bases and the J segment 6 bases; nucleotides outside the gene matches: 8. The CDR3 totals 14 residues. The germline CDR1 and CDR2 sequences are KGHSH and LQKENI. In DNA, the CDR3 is TGTGCCAGCTCGCCGGGACAGGGAGTTTCTGAAGCTTTCTTT. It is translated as CASSPGQGVSEAFF.

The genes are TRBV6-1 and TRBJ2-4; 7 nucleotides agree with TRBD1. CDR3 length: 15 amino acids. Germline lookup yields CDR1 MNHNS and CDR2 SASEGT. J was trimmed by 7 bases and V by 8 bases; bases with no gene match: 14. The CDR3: CASGPTGDPRNIQYF. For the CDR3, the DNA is TGTGCCAGCGGACCAACAGGGGACCCCAGGAACATTCAGTACTTC.

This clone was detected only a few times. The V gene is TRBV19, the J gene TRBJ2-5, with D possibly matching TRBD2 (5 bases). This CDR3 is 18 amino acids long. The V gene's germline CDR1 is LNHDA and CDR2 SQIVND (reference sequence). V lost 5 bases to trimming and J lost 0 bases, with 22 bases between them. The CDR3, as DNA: TGTGCCAGTAGTCGTCCCGGAGGTACAGATCAGTACCAAGAGACCCAGTACTTC. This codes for CASSRPGGTDQYQETQYF.

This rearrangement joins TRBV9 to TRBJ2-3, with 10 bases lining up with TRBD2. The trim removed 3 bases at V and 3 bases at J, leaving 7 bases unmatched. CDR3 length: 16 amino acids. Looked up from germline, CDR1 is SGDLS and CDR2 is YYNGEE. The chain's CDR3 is CASSGLAGGRTDTQYF. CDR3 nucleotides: TGTGCCAGCAGCGGTTTAGCGGGAGGTAGGACAGATACGCAGTATTTT.

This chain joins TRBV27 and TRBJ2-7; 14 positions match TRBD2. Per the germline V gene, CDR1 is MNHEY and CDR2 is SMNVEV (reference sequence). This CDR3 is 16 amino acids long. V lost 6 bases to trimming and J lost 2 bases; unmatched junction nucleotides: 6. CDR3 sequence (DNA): TGTGCCAGCAGCCCGGGACTAGCGGGAGCGACCTACGAGCAGTACTTC. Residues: CASSPGLAGATYEQYF.

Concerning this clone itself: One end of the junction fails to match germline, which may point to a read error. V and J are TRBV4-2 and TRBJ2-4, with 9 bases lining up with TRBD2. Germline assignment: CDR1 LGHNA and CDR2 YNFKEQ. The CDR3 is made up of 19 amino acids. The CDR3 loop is CASSQETSGAFRAKNSQYF. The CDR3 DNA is TGTGCCAGCAGCCAAGAGACTAGCGGAGCGTTTAGAGCCAAAAACAGTCAGTACTTC.

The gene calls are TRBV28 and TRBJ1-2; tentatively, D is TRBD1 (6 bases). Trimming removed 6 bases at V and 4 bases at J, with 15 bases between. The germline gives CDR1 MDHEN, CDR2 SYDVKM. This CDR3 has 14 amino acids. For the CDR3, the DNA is TGTGCCAGCAGAGGGGGTCCATCTCTCTATGGCTACACCTTC. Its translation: CASRGGPSLYGYTF.

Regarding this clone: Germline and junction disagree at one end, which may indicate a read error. The chain's CDR3 is CASSLGPGTGFSNYDYTF. CDR3 coding DNA: TGTGCCAGCAGCTTGGGACCCGGGACAGGGTTTTCTAACTATGACTACACCTTC. The chain couples TRBV5-5 to TRBJ1-2, with 9 bases fitting TRBD1. Germline-derived CDR1 and CDR2 are SGHKS and YYEKEE (reference sequence). The CDR3 sequence is 18 residues long.

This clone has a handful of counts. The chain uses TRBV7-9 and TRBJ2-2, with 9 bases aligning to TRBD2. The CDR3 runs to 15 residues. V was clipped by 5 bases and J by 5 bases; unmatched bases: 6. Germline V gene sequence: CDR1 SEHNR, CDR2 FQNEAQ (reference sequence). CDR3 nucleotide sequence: TGTGCCAGCAGCGCCGCGGGGGGGCGGACCGGGGAGCTGTTTTTT. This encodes CASSAAGGRTGELFF.

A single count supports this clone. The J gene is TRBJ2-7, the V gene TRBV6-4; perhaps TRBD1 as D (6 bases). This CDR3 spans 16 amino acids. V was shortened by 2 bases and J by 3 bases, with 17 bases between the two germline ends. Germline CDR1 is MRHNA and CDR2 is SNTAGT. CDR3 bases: TGTGCCAGCAGTGACCGTTCAGCACAGGGATTCTACGAGCAGTACTTC. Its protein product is CASSDRSAQGFYEQYF.

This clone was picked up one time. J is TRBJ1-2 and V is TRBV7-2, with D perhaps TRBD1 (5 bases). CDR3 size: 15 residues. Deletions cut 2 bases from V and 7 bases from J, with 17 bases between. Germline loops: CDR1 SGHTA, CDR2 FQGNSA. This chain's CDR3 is CASSLMQGDPSGYTF. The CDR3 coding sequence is TGTGCCAGCAGCTTAATGCAGGGTGATCCGTCTGGCTACACCTTC.

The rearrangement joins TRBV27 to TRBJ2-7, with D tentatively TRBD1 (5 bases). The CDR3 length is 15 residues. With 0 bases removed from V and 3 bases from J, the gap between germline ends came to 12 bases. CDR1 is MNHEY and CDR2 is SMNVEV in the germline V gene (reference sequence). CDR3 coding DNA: TGTGCCAGCAGTTTATCTGGGCAGGGTGGCTACGAGCAGTACTTC. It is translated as CASSLSGQGGYEQYF.

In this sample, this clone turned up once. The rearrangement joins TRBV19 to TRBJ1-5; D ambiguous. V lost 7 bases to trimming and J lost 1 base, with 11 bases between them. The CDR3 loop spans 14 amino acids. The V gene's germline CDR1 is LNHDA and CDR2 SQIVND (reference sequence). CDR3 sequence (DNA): TGTGCCAGTAATTCTTGGAGGAGCAATCAGCCCCAGCATTTT. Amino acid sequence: CASNSWRSNQPQHF.

Here the CDR3 DNA reads TGTGCCAGCAGCGTAGGAATTAGGGATTCCAGGGGGACTAGCGGGAGGGCCGCCTACGAGCAGTACTTC. It yields the protein CASSVGIRDSRGTSGRAAYEQYF. The chain joins TRBV9 to TRBJ2-7, with 16 positions matching TRBD2. The germline CDR1 and CDR2 sequences are SGDLS and YYNGEE. Unmatched junction bases numbered 20, after V lost 0 bases and J lost 2 bases. The CDR3 is made up of 23 amino acids. The entire variable domain, with the rest obtained from reference TRBV9 and TRBJ2-7, is as follows: DSGVTQTPKHLITATGQRVTLRCSPRSGDLSVYWYQQSLDQGLQFLIQYYNGEERAKGNILERFSAQQFPDLHSELNLSSLELGDSALYFCASSVGIRDSRGTSGRAAYEQYFGPGTRLTVT.

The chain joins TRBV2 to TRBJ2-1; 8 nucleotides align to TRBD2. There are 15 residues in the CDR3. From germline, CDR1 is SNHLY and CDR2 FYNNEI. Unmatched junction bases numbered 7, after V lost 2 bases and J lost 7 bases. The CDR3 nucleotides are TGTGCCAGCAGTGAACAGGGACTAGAGTCGAATGAGCAGTTCTTC. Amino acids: CASSEQGLESNEQFF.

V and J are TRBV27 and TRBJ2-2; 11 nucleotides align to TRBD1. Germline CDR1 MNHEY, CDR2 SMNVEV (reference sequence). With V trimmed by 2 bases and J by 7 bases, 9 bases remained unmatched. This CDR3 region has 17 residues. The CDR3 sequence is CASSLRTGGAKVGELFF. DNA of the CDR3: TGTGCCAGCAGTTTAAGGACAGGGGGCGCAAAGGTCGGGGAGCTGTTTTTT.

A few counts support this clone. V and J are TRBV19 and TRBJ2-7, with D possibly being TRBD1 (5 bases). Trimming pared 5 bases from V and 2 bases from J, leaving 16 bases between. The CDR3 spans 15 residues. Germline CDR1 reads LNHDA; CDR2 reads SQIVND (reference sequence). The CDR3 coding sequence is TGTGCCAGTAGTTATGGGGCAGGCCTAGCCTACGAGCAGTACTTC. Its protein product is CASSYGAGLAYEQYF.